This entry concerns a single T cell receptor beta chain. Trimming pared 8 bases from V and 0 bases from J, leaving 11 bases between. This CDR3 has 15 residues. In germline, CDR1 is MGHDK, CDR2 SYGVNS. These data originate in a study of PD-1 blockade in classical Hodgkin lymphoma. Study information: With a 2-week interval, patients received intravenous nivolumab at 3 mg/kg.

Generated by immunoSEQ multiplex PCR, the TCRdb table keeps only in-frame clones and is missing some. The profile shows around 17,000 clones, around 72% of them singletons. Time point in this sample: cycle 4 day 1 (C4D1), after five to seven weeks of nivolumab. Autologous stem cell transplantation was followed by relapse in every patient, and brentuximab vedotin exposure varied. CD4+ T cells were purified from thawed PBMCs by negative selection. The material was CD4+ T cells from blood, obtained before the fourth cycle of nivolumab. This TCR was recovered from a human donor with classical Hodgkin lymphoma. This rearrangement joins TRBV25-1 to TRBJ2-6; D possibly corresponds to TRBD2 (5 bases). The DNA for the CDR3 is TGTGCCAGCCAGAAAAGCGGCTCTGGGGCCAACGTCCTGACTTTC. Translated: CASQKSGSGANVLTF.